Sequencing of this T cell receptor beta chain was carried out in a study of cytomegalovirus exposure and HLA in healthy donors. Study-wide background: Unique TCRs numbering some 80 million, obtained from HLA-typed donors, made up an early data release.

CDR3 length equals 22 residues. The V gene's germline CDR1 is LGHNT and CDR2 FRNRAP. With 2 bases clipped from V and 0 bases from J, the junction kept 20 bases outside the gene matches. Study findings and constraints: Data from an earlier analysis indicated that most TCR beta V segments were productive either about 87% or about 30% of the time.

The study ran its PCR with 60 Vbeta and 13 Jbeta primers. The repertoire was sequenced with immunoSEQ multiplex PCR; TCRdb's copy has only in-frame clones and lacks some. Among about 96,000 clones, 65% to 85% were seen once, and the ten largest hold roughly 15%. A remark on this clone: Antigen unknown.

The TCR originated in a woman aged 70-85 years in good health and CMV-seropositive. The sample taken for sequencing was PBMCs. The chain combines TRBV12-5 with TRBJ2-1, with 9 nucleotides matching TRBD2. As DNA, the CDR3 is TGTGCTAGTGGTTTGTATCCTTTTTGGGGCCACGGACTAGCGAGCTCCTACAATGAGCAGTTCTTC. Amino acid sequence: CASGLYPFWGHGLASSYNEQFF.